This T cell receptor (beta chain) was obtained from a study of early stage breast cancer tumors. This CDR3 contains 13 residues. Trimming removed 5 bases from V and 5 bases from J; junction bases left unmatched: 5. Germline CDR1 LGHNT, CDR2 FRNRAP. Sequencing used immunoSEQ multiplex PCR; TCRdb keeps in-frame clones, though not all of them. Of about 36,000 clones detected, roughly 72% appear once; the ten largest clones hold about 6.8%. The specimen sequenced was blood. The receptor was derived from a person in their sixties with breast cancer. V gene TRBV12-5 combines with J gene TRBJ1-2; TRBD1 aligns across 7 bases. In nucleotides, the CDR3 is TGTGCTAGTGGTCCTACAGGGGATTATGGCTACACCTTC. Its translation: CASGPTGDYGYTF. The full variable domain, in which reference TRBV12-5 and TRBJ1-2 provide the parts outside the CDR3, is DARVTQTPRHKVTEMGQEVTMRCQPILGHNTVFWYRQTMMQGLELLAYFRNRAPLDDSGMPKDRFSAEMPDATLATLKIQPSEPRDSAVYFCASGPTGDYGYTFGSGTRLTVV.